The present T cell receptor (beta chain) was sequenced within a study of graft-versus-host responses after intestinal transplantation. Study details: Among the recipients, all got anti-thymocyte globulin induction and then tacrolimus and steroids for 3 to 4 years. Study-level points and caveats: GvH clones were found in recipient marrow; some appeared first in ileum or blood.

This clone was detected only a few times. What it recognizes is unknown. Assay used: immunoSEQ multiplex PCR; TCRdb lists only in-frame clones, some missing. The profile shows fewer than 85,000 clones, over 75% of them singletons. The input for sequencing was unstimulated CD4+ T cells sorted from spleen or lymph node cells, taken before transplant. This sequence originates from a human donor who was the organ donor for an intestinal transplant.

The CDR3 here is CASSLSRLTGGPYNSPLHF. The CDR3 DNA is TGTGCCAGCAGTTTATCTCGACTTACAGGGGGTCCCTATAATTCACCCCTCCACTTT. The rearrangement uses TRBV28 and TRBJ1-6; 8 bases agree with TRBD1. Losses at the gene ends were 1 base for V and 2 bases for J; bases not matched to a gene: 10. The germline V gene has CDR1 MDHEN and CDR2 SYDVKM. This CDR3 is 19 amino acids long.